This T cell receptor beta chain came from a study of response to subunit inactivated influenza vaccine. This clonotype turned up a few times. Its antigen is as yet unknown. Whole-study results and caveats: Few additional T cells are recruited per seasonal influenza vaccination, authors suggested.

TCRdb passed the RT-PCR reads through MiXCR, listing each CDR3 protein once. The table has around 150,000 distinct CDR3 sequences, roughly 10% seen once. Germline V gives CDR1 SGHNT, CDR2 YYREEE (reference sequence). The V end lost 7 bases, the J end lost 6 bases, and 23 bases lay between the germline ends. The CDR3 consists of 16 residues. The TCR was taken from a man aged 50-59 years who received an inactivated influenza vaccine. This chain joins TRBV5-4 and TRBJ1-5; a possible D gene is TRBD1 (6 bases). The sample consisted of non-naive T cells sorted from PBMCs, taken roughly 47 days after vaccination. CDR3 residues: CASLGASSEWRQPQHF. The DNA of the CDR3 is TGTGCCAGCCTGGGGGCGAGTTCGGAGTGGCGTCAGCCCCAGCATTTT. The full variable domain, its missing parts supplied by reference TRBV5-4 and TRBJ1-5, is ETGVTQSPTHLIKTRGQQVTLRCSSQSGHNTVSWYQQALGQGPQFIFQYYREEENGRGNFPPRFSGLQFPNYSSELNVNALELDDSALYLCASLGASSEWRQPQHFGDGTRLSIL.